This T cell receptor (beta chain) emerged from a study of T cells expressing NK-cell markers (dated by TCRdb to the early 2020s). For the wider study: In sorted CD3+CD56+NKG2C+, CD3+CD56+NKG2C- and CD3+CD56-NKG2C+ T-cell subsets from 7 to 9 donors, TCR beta-chain repertoires were profiled. Among the eight sequenced donors, seven were HCMV-seropositive and one was HCMV-seronegative. Sequencing of the libraries produced 2 x 150 bp reads on Illumina HiSeq 2000/2500, MiSeq or NextSeq. The eight sequenced donors were randomly selected healthy volunteers, three men and five women.

The listed sequencing device is Illumina HiSeq 2000. 5'RACE template switching, by which a universal primer site and unique molecular identifiers were added, was used to make TCR beta cDNA libraries. cDNA synthesis was primed from the TCR beta constant segment and was followed by two successive PCR amplification steps. The authors processed their data as follows. MIGEC was used to demultiplex reads and group the reads by UMI, and MiTCR was used to assemble and quantify clonotypes. Only TCR cDNA sequences supported by at least two reads were kept to exclude erroneous sequences. The tcR package was used for downstream repertoire analysis, and clonotypes were matched between fractions using CDR3 nucleotide sequence together with V segment. VDJmatch was used to annotate antigen specificity against VDJdb, with one amino acid substitution in CDR3 permitted. Through TCRdb reprocessing, the reads give one entry per CDR3 protein sequence; DNA is omitted. TCRdb's processing, not the authors', yielded these V and J calls. The sample table holds about 550,000 distinct CDR3 sequences. Approximately 3.6% of the sample is taken by the ten largest.

The CDR3 measures 13 amino acids from cysteine to phenylalanine. No nucleotide data were recorded. CDR1 and CDR2 (MGHRA, YSYEKL) derive from the germline V gene. Details on this clonotype: Its binding antigen is unknown.

To determine HCMV serostatus, a commercial ELISA kit was used to detect HCMV-specific IgG in serum. Peripheral blood mononuclear cells were isolated from blood by Ficoll density gradient centrifugation. Points the paper makes about the study in general: In several donors, the dominant CD3+CD56+NKG2C+ clonotypes ranked among the top 10 CD8+ clonotypes, making up roughly 1.0-7.0% of CD8+ T cells. Those dominant clonotypes were again the most abundant among CD3+CD56-NKG2C+ cells in several donors, at roughly 25-60.1%. Whether the expanded NKG2C-expressing T cell clones were specific for HCMV antigens was left unclear.

The sample was blood T cells: a sorted CD56 or NKG2C T cell subset, CD4+ or CD8+ T cells, or bulk PBMC T cells (not recorded which). This TCR was recovered from a man between 18 and 35 years old in good health. Donor details come from another sample of the same person, matched by shared clones. The rearranged segments are TRBV4-1 and TRBJ2-3; TCRdb lists TRBD1, though no DNA is available to test this call. The CDR3 protein sequence reads: CASSPIRADTQYF.